The 12 T cell receptor beta chains presented below share a single source sample, sequenced in a study of blood T cell repertoires in COVID-19. The data were produced by immunoSEQ multiplex PCR, yet TCRdb's version contains in-frame clones alone and is incomplete. Of 540,000 or so clones in the sample, 70% to 90% were seen once. The material sequenced was peripheral blood. These receptors were taken from a woman aged 45-65 years with COVID-19, enrolled during active disease.

The V gene is TRBV7-2, the J gene TRBJ1-1; D might be TRBD1 (5 bases). The CDR3 is 14 residues long. V was trimmed by 5 bases and J by 4 bases, leaving 14 bases between them. In germline, CDR1 is SGHTA, CDR2 FQGNSA. CDR3 nucleotides: TGTGCCAGCAGCACGAGGGTGGGGGGCACTGAAGCTTTCTTT. It translates to CASSTRVGGTEAFF.

This chain connects TRBV19 to TRBJ2-3; D is perhaps TRBD2 (5 bases). V was pared by 6 bases and J by 2 bases, with 9 bases between. The germline V gene has CDR1 LNHDA and CDR2 SQIVND (reference sequence). The length of the CDR3 is 13 residues. In nucleotides, the CDR3 is TGTGCCAGTAGCTTCGGGATCACAGATACGCAGTATTTT. Protein: CASSFGITDTQYF.

For the CDR3, the DNA is TGCGCCAGCAGCCCCGATACAGAGCAGCCCCAGCATTTT. This codes for CASSPDTEQPQHF. The chain links TRBV4-1 to TRBJ1-5, with D uncertain. The length of the CDR3 is 13 residues. Trimming shortened V by 4 bases and J by 7 bases, and 11 bases separated the two germline ends. CDR1 MGHRA and CDR2 YSYEKL come from the germline V gene.

The chain is built from TRBV29-1 and TRBJ1-1; D uncertain. This CDR3 is built from 10 residues. Between the trimmed V and J ends, which lost 7 bases and 6 bases, there was a span of 9 bases. Per germline, CDR1 SQVTM and CDR2 ANQGSEA. The CDR3: CSGSRAEAFF. The CDR3 DNA follows: TGCAGCGGATCGCGGGCTGAAGCTTTCTTT.

The chain combines TRBV27 with TRBJ1-1; D possibly corresponds to TRBD1 (5 bases). Germline values: CDR1 MNHEY, CDR2 SMNVEV (reference sequence). Trimming took off 5 bases at V and 0 bases at J, with 13 bases between the two ends. The CDR3 is made up of 15 amino acids. For the CDR3, the DNA is TGTGCCAGCAGTCCTCGGCAGGGCATGAACACTGAAGCTTTCTTT. Protein sequence: CASSPRQGMNTEAFF.

As concerns this clone: The sample has other DNA sequences that encode this CDR3 too. V is TRBV9 and J is TRBJ1-3; 7 nucleotides align to TRBD1. V lost 0 bases to trimming and J lost 0 bases; unmatched junction nucleotides: 0. CDR1 is SGDLS and CDR2 is YYNGEE in the germline V gene. The CDR3 length is 15 residues. CDR3 region: CASSVGQGSGNTIYF. Here the CDR3 DNA reads TGTGCCAGCAGCGTAGGACAGGGCTCTGGAAACACCATATATTTT.

The chain has TRBV30 and TRBJ1-2, with D hard to call. CDR3 size: 13 residues. V lost 0 bases to trimming and J lost 4 bases, with 9 bases between them. The germline gives CDR1 GTSNPN, CDR2 SVGIG (reference sequence). The CDR3 sequence is CAWSVKAAYGYTF. CDR3 coding DNA: TGTGCCTGGAGTGTAAAGGCGGCCTATGGCTACACCTTC.

This clone has only a few counts. The chain combines TRBV19 with TRBJ1-1; D gene ambiguous. Germline V CDR1 and CDR2: LNHDA, SQIVND (reference sequence). CDR3 size: 14 residues. With 5 bases removed from V and 0 bases from J, the gap between germline ends came to 10 bases. The CDR3 nucleotides read TGTGCCAGTAGTCCACAGACCATGAACACTGAAGCTTTCTTT. Residues: CASSPQTMNTEAFF. Drawing the rest from reference TRBV19 and TRBJ1-1, the complete variable domain is DGGITQSPKYLFRKEGQNVTLSCEQNLNHDAMYWYRQDPGQGLRLIYYSQIVNDFQKGDIAEGYSVSREKKESFPLTVTSAQKNPTAFYLCASSPQTMNTEAFFGQGTRLTVV.

CDR3 loop: CASSVLRGGKNEQFF. For the CDR3, the DNA is TGTGCCAGCAGTGTACTGCGGGGGGGGAAAAATGAGCAGTTCTTC. This chain joins TRBV2 and TRBJ2-1, with TRBD2 matching over 9 bases. Germline values: CDR1 SNHLY, CDR2 FYNNEI. The CDR3 is 15 residues long. J was trimmed by 7 bases and V by 4 bases; bases with no gene match: 8.

The CDR3 loop is CASSQEIAAGARTDTQYF. For the CDR3, the DNA is TGCGCCAGCAGCCAAGAAATAGCTGCGGGGGCCCGCACAGATACGCAGTATTTT. The genes are TRBV4-1 and TRBJ2-3, with D possibly TRBD2 on 7 matching bases. The V and J ends lost 0 bases and 1 base respectively, with 17 bases between them. The germline CDR1 and CDR2 sequences are MGHRA and YSYEKL. The CDR3 length is 18 residues.

The chain couples TRBV28 to TRBJ2-5; D might be TRBD2 (6 bases). From germline, CDR1 is MDHEN and CDR2 SYDVKM. The CDR3 loop spans 13 amino acids. V lost 3 bases and J lost 5, with 10 bases in between. The CDR3 region has the DNA TGTGCCAGCAGTTTTGGGGGGATTGAGACCCAGTACTTC. Translated, it gives CASSFGGIETQYF.

The chain has TRBV27 and TRBJ1-4; TRBD1 matches at 12 bases. The CDR3 has 19 residues. The germline CDR1 and CDR2 sequences are MNHEY and SMNVEV (reference sequence). J was trimmed by 8 bases and V by 8 bases; bases with no gene match: 21. DNA for the CDR3: TGTGCCAGCTCATATCGGGGACAGGGGGCGATGGGGGAAAGGGAAAAACTGTTTTTT. As protein: CASSYRGQGAMGEREKLFF.